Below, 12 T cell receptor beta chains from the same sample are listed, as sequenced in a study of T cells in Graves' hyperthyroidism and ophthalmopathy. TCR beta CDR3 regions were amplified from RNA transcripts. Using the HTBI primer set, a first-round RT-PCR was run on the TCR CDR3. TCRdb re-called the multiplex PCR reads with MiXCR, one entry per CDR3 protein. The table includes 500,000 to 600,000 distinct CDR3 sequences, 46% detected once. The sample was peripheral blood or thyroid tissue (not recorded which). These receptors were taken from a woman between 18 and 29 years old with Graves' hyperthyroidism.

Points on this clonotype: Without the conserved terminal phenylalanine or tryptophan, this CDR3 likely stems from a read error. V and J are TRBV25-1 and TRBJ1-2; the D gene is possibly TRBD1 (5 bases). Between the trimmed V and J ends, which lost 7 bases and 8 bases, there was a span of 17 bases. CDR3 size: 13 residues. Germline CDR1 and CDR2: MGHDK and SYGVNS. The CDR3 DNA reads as TGTGCCAGCATCTCTCAGGAAGGGGCCGGCTACACCCTC. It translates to CASISQEGAGYTL.

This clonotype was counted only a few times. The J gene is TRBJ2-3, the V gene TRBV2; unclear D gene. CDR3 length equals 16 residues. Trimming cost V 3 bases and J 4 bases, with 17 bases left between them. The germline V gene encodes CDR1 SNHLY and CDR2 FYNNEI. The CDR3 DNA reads TGTGCCAGCAGTGATTTGTCTATCGTAGTGGCAGATACGCAGTATTTT. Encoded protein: CASSDLSIVVADTQYF.

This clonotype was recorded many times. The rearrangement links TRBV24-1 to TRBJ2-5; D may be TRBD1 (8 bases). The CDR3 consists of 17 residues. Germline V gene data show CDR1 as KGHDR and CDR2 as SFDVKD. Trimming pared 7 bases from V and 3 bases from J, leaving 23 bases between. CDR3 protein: CATSPNRGGDLKETQYF. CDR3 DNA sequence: TGTGCCACCAGCCCCAACAGGGGGGGAGACCTCAAAGAGACCCAGTACTTC.

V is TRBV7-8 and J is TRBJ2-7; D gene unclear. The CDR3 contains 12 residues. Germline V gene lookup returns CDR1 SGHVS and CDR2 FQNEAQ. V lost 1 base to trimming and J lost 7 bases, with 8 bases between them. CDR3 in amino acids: CASSLESNEQYF. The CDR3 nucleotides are TGTGCCAGCAGCTTAGAAAGCAATGAGCAGTACTTC.

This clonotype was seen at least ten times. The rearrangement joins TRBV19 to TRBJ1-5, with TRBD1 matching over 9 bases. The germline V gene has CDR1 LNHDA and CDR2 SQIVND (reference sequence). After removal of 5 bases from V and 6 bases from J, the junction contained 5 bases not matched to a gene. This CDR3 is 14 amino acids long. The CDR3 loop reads CASSAGQGGQPQHF. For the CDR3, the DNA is TGTGCCAGTAGTGCGGGACAGGGCGGTCAGCCCCAGCATTTT.

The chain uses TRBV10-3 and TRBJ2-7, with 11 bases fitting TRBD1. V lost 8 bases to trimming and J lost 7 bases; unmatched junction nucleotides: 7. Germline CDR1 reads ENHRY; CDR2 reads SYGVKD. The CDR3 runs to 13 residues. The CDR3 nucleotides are TGTGCCATCCAAGGACAGGGGGCTCTTGAGCAGTACTTC. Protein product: CAIQGQGALEQYF.

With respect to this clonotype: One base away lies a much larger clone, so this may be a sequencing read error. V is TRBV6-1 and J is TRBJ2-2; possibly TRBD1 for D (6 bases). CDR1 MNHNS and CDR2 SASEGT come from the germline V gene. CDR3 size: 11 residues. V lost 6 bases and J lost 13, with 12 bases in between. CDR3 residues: CASRQGVGLFF. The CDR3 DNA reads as TGTGCCAGCAGACAGGGAGTCGGGCTGTTTTTT.

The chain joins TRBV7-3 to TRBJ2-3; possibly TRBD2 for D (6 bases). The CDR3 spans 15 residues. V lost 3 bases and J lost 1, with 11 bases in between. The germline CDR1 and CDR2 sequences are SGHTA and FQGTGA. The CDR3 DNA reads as TGTGCCAGCAGCTTTGGGGCTAGCGGCACAGATACGCAGTATTTT. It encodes CASSFGASGTDTQYF. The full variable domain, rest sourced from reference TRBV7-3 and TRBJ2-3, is GAGVSQTPSNKVTEKGKYVELRCDPISGHTALYWYRQSLGQGPEFLIYFQGTGAADDSGLPNDRFFAVRPEGSVSTLKIQRTERGDSAVYLCASSFGASGTDTQYFGPGTRLTVL.

Here the CDR3 reads CASRDPTTRANTGELFF. DNA of the CDR3: TGTGCCAGCAGGGACCCCACGACTAGGGCAAACACCGGGGAGCTGTTTTTT. The V call is TRBV7-3, the J call TRBJ2-2, with a tentative D call TRBD2 (6 bases). The CDR3 contains 17 residues. Trimming removed 6 bases at V and 2 bases at J, with 19 bases between. The germline CDR1 and CDR2 sequences are SGHTA and FQGTGA.

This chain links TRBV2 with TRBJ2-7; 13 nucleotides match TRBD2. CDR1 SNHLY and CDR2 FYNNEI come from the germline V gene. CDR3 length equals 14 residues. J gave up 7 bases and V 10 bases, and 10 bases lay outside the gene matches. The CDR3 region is CATLGLAGTGEQYF. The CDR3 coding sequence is TGTGCCACCCTGGGACTAGCGGGAACGGGGGAGCAGTACTTC.

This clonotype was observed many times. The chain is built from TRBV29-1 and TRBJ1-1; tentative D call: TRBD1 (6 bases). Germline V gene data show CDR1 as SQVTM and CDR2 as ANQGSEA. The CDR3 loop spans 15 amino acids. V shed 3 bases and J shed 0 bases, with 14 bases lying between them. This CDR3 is CSVEGGRHMNTEAFF. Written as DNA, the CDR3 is TGCAGCGTTGAGGGGGGCAGACACATGAACACTGAAGCTTTCTTT.

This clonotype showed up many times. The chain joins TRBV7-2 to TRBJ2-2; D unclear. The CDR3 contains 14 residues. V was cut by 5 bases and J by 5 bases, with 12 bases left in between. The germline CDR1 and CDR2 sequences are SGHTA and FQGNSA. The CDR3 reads CASSHDGFTGELFF. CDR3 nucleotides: TGTGCCAGCAGCCATGACGGATTTACCGGGGAGCTGTTTTTT.